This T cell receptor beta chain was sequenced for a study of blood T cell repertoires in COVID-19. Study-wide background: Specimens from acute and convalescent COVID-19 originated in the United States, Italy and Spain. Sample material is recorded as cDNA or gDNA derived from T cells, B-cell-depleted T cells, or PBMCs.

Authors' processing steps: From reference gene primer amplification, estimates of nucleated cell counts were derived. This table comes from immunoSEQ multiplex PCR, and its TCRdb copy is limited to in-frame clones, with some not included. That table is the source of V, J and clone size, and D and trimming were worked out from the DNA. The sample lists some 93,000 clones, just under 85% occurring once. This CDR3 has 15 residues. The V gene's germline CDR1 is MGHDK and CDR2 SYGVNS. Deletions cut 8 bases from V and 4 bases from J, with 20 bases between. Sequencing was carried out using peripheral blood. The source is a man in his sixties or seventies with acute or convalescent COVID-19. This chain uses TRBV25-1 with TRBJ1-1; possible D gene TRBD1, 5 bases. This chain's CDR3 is CASRASGRLGTEAFF. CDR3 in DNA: TGTGCCAGCCGCGCATCAGGGCGCCTCGGCACTGAAGCTTTCTTT.